This paragraph covers one TCR beta chain sequence. Its antigen is undetermined. This sample stems from a study of CD8 T cells in ankylosing spondylitis. Study conclusions and caveats: What appeared characteristic of ankylosing spondylitis blood was a TCR beta motif of eight highly homologous variants.

The V gene lost 4 bases and the J gene lost 4 bases, with 11 bases spanning the gap. The CDR3 spans 14 residues. TCRdb independently ran MiXCR on the 5' RACE reads; one entry per CDR3 protein. There are a few hundred thousand distinct CDR3 sequences in the sample; roughly 18% occur only once, and under 45% lies in the top ten. The gene calls are TRBV12-3 or TRBV12-4 and TRBJ2-1; possibly TRBD1 for D (5 bases). This receptor was obtained from a male donor with ankylosing spondylitis. Sequenced sample: blood, either unsorted or a sorted T cell fraction (not recorded which). CDR3 amino acids: CASSSQGVYNEQFF. The CDR3, as DNA: TGTGCCAGCAGTTCCCAAGGGGTTTACAATGAGCAGTTCTTC.